The sample holds one count of the clone carrying this T cell receptor beta chain. The data were obtained in a study of blood T cell repertoires in COVID-19. Study context: Italy, Spain and the United States were the sources of the convalescent and acute COVID-19 samples. Sources were T cells, B-cell-depleted T cells, or PBMCs; the material itself was cDNA or gDNA.

Methods used by the authors: Estimation of nucleated cell counts was performed using reference gene primer amplification. The repertoire was sequenced with immunoSEQ multiplex PCR; TCRdb's copy has only in-frame clones and lacks some. V and J calls and clone size are copied from that table; D and trimming were computed from the DNA. Of under 350,000 clones listed, more than 85% are singletons. The CDR3 totals 13 residues. Germline V CDR1 and CDR2: MNHEY, SVGAGI. The V segment lost 7 bases and the J segment 3 bases; nucleotides outside the gene matches: 3. This receptor was obtained from a man between 35 and 55 years old with acute or convalescent COVID-19. The specimen was peripheral blood. The chain combines TRBV6-5 with TRBJ1-2, with 9 bases aligning to TRBD1. Written as DNA, the CDR3 is TGTGCCAGCAAGACAGGGGGGGACTATGGCTACACCTTC. It codes for CASKTGGDYGYTF.